Each of the 16 T cell receptor beta chains below was sequenced from the same sample in a study of blood T cells in healthy people across ages. Primed by a sample-barcoded 5' primer and a J-beta primer mix, a second PCR proceeded for roughly 6 to 12 cycles. TCRdb reanalysed the 5' RACE reads using MiXCR and keeps one entry per CDR3 protein. This sample has 600,000 or so distinct CDR3 sequences, with under 30% found just once. The sample consisted of blood. The receptors derive from a woman at least 80 years old in good health.

On this clonotype itself: Given a much more abundant clone one base away, this may be a read error. The V and J genes are TRBV9 and TRBJ2-7; a weak D match, TRBD1 (7 bases). The CDR3 sequence is 16 residues long. In germline, CDR1 is SGDLS, CDR2 YYNGEE. The CDR3 protein is CASSSLGQGGSYGQYF. In DNA, the CDR3 is TGTGCCAGCAGCTCCCTAGGGCAGGGGGGCTCCTACGGGCAGTACTTC.

This clonotype has a single count. The chain links TRBV20-1 to TRBJ2-5, with a tentative D call TRBD2 (5 bases). The CDR3 is 15 residues long. Per the germline V gene, CDR1 is DFQATT and CDR2 is SNEGSKA (reference sequence). Deletions cut 1 base from V and 2 bases from J, with 14 bases between. CDR3 sequence (DNA): TGCAGTGCTAGAGCCGGGGTAGATCTACAAGAGACCCAGTACTTC. Translating gives CSARAGVDLQETQYF.

CDR3 protein: CSALGLRDNQPQHF. The CDR3 region has the DNA TGCAGTGCCCTTGGCCTCAGGGACAATCAGCCCCAGCATTTT. J is TRBJ1-5 and V is TRBV20-1; D might be TRBD1 (5 bases). The CDR3 covers 14 residues. Trimming left V 6 bases short and J 3 bases short, with 15 bases between. CDR1 is DFQATT, CDR2 SNEGSKA, per germline (reference sequence).

The J gene is TRBJ2-7, the V gene TRBV5-6, with D perhaps matching TRBD2 (6 bases). The J call may be mistaken, given a closer DNA end match to TRBJ2-5. Germline CDR1 reads SGHDT; CDR2 reads YYEEEE. The CDR3 sequence is 16 residues long. Here the CDR3 reads CASSKGAGSYQETQYF. In nucleotides, the CDR3 is TGTGCCAGCAGCAAAGGGGCGGGAAGTTACCAAGAGACCCAGTACTTC.

This clonotype was detected many times. The rearrangement links TRBV5-1 to TRBJ2-6; no clear D. V was pared by 0 bases and J by 5 bases, with 9 bases between. The CDR3 consists of 15 residues. The germline CDR1 and CDR2 sequences are SGHRS and YFSETQ. CDR3 residues: CASSLGRERANVLTF. The CDR3 DNA follows: TGCGCCAGCAGCTTGGGTAGGGAAAGGGCCAACGTCCTGACTTTC.

This clonotype was recorded a few times. A much larger clone differs by one base, so this may be a read error. The rearrangement uses TRBV5-1 and TRBJ2-1, with unresolved D. The J call may be faulty, since TRBJ2-7 better matches the DNA end. Germline loops: CDR1 SGHRS, CDR2 YFSETQ. The CDR3 length is 16 residues. The CDR3 DNA is TGCGCCAGCAGCTTGGGATTTGGAAGCTCCTACAATGAGCAGTACTTC. Its protein product is CASSLGFGSSYNEQYF.

This clonotype was detected ten times or more. This sequence joins TRBV4-3 and TRBJ2-6; unclear D gene. Germline lookup yields CDR1 LGHNA and CDR2 YSLEER. The CDR3 totals 16 residues. V lost 2 bases and J 0 bases, leaving 8 bases between the germline ends. The CDR3 region is CASSQLRTSGANVLTF. The CDR3 coding sequence is TGCGCCAGCAGCCAATTGAGGACCTCTGGGGCCAACGTCCTGACTTTC.

There are a few counts of this clonotype. A junction end diverges from the germline sequence, so it may reflect a read error. CDR3 coding DNA: TGTGCCTGGAGTGTGAAGGAAAAACGGTTTTTT. Translated: CAWSVKEKRFF. The J gene is TRBJ1-4, the V gene TRBV30, with D unresolved. This CDR3 region has 11 residues. Germline CDR1 is GTSNPN and CDR2 is SVGIG (reference sequence).

This clonotype was seen many times. The chain links TRBV4-2 to TRBJ2-7; 8 positions agree with TRBD2. This CDR3 has 17 amino acids. The V segment lost 0 bases and the J segment 2 bases; nucleotides outside the gene matches: 9. CDR1 LGHNA and CDR2 YNFKEQ come from the germline V gene. CDR3 DNA: TGTGCCAGCAGCCAAGATCGGGTTGACGGGGGGGCCTACGAGCAGTACTTC. Encoded protein: CASSQDRVDGGAYEQYF.

Ten or more counts support this clonotype. The chain recombines TRBV5-5 with TRBJ1-2, with a possible D match to TRBD1 (6 bases). Trimming removed 3 bases from V and 8 bases from J, with 14 bases in between. Germline CDR1 and CDR2: SGHKS and YYEKEE (reference sequence). This CDR3 spans 13 amino acids. CDR3 coding DNA: TGTGCCAGCAGCTCAGAGGGACACTCCGGCTACACCTTC. It is translated as CASSSEGHSGYTF.

V usage is TRBV5-4 and J usage is TRBJ1-2, with TRBD1 identical over 9 bases. This CDR3 comprises 14 residues. The V gene's germline CDR1 is SGHNT and CDR2 YYREEE (reference sequence). V dropped 0 bases and J dropped 8; count of bases not matched to a gene: 5. The CDR3 reads CASSLESGQGGYTF. CDR3 DNA sequence: TGTGCCAGCAGCTTGGAGTCGGGACAGGGCGGCTACACCTTC.

This clonotype was picked up many times. The rearrangement joins TRBV30 to TRBJ2-4, with D tentatively TRBD2 (6 bases). The CDR3 extends over 13 amino acids. CDR1 and CDR2 from the germline V gene are GTSNPN and SVGIG (reference sequence). Trimming left V 1 base short and J 8 bases short, with 12 bases between. The CDR3 loop is CAWSGGGADIQYF. The DNA of the CDR3 is TGTGCCTGGAGTGGAGGCGGGGCAGACATTCAGTACTTC.

This clonotype was seen repeatedly, ten times or more. This sequence may be a read error, since a much larger clone differs from it by one base. The chain combines TRBV29-1 with TRBJ1-2, with TRBD1 matching 7 bases. The CDR3 spans 12 residues. From germline, CDR1 is SQVTM and CDR2 ANQGSEA. V lost 1 base, J lost 8 bases, and 4 bases stayed unmatched. CDR3: CSVEGTGGGYTF. In DNA form, the CDR3 reads TGCAGCGTTGAAGGGACAGGTGGGGGCTACACCTTC.

This clonotype was counted ten times or more. The gene calls are TRBV5-1 and TRBJ1-2; D is possibly TRBD1 (5 bases). Germline lookup yields CDR1 SGHRS and CDR2 YFSETQ. This CDR3 has 14 residues. Trimming shortened V by 2 bases and J by 4 bases, and 12 bases separated the two germline ends. CDR3 coding DNA: TGCGCCAGCAGCTTCGAAGGGACCGGCTATGGCTACACCTTC. Its protein product is CASSFEGTGYGYTF.

The gene calls are TRBV12-3 or TRBV12-4 and TRBJ1-3, with D tentatively TRBD1 (6 bases). CDR3 length: 15 amino acids. The V and J ends lost 3 bases and 5 bases respectively, with 14 bases between them. The CDR3 DNA reads as TGTGCCAGCAGTTTGAGGGGACAAGGGCGAAACACCATATATTTT. Protein sequence: CASSLRGQGRNTIYF.

This clonotype came up many times. The rearrangement uses TRBV4-2 and TRBJ2-7, with 13 nucleotides matching TRBD2. After removal of 0 bases from V and 0 bases from J, the junction contained 14 bases not matched to a gene. Germline CDR1 and CDR2: LGHNA and YNFKEQ. The CDR3 runs 21 residues. The DNA for the CDR3 is TGTGCCAGCAGCCAAGATTCCGACACCGGGACTAGCGGGGCCAGCTCCTACGAGCAGTACTTC. It codes for CASSQDSDTGTSGASSYEQYF.